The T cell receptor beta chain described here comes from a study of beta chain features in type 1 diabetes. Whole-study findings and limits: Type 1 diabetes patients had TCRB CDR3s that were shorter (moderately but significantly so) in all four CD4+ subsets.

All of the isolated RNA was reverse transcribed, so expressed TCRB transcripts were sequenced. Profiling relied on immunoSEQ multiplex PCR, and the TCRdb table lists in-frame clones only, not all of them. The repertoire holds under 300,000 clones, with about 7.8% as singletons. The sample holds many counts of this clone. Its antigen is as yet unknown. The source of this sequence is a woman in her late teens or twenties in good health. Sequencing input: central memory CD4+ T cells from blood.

CDR3 DNA sequence: TGTGCCGCCTACCCGCGCGACGAGCAGTACTTC. Encoded protein: CAAYPRDEQYF. This chain links TRBV4-2 with TRBJ2-7; D ambiguous. Germline CDR1 and CDR2: LGHNA and YNFKEQ. V gave up 11 bases and J gave up 5 bases, with 13 bases separating them. The CDR3 loop spans 11 amino acids.